What follows are 13 T cell receptor beta chains derived from one specimen sequenced in a study of metastatic and nonmetastatic thyroid tumors. Before thyroid surgery, none of the patients had received any treatment. MiXCR re-clonotyped the PCR reads for TCRdb. The sample comprises 70,000 or so clones, 13% to 15% of which are singletons, and more than 6.5% rests with the top ten. The material sequenced was blood. Source of these receptors: a male donor with papillary thyroid cancer or a benign thyroid nodule (not recorded which). Some clones in this sample may be carry-over from other donors' samples.

A remark on this clone: This clone may be a read error of a much larger clone one base away. This sequence joins TRBV20-1 and TRBJ1-4; D remains unclear. The CDR3 has 12 residues. Germline values: CDR1 DFQATT, CDR2 SNEGSKA (reference sequence). Trimming left V 5 bases short and J 5 bases short, with 9 bases between. The CDR3 loop reads CSASKGNEKLFF. The CDR3 coding sequence is TGCAGTGCTTCGAAGGGCAATGAAAAACTGTTTTTT.

This clone was counted between two and nine times. This could be a read error, since a much larger clone is one nucleotide away. Other DNA sequences in the sample encode the same CDR3. The chain couples TRBV10-3 to TRBJ2-3, with TRBD1 as a possible D gene (5 bases). The length of the CDR3 is 15 residues. Germline V gene sequence: CDR1 ENHRY, CDR2 SYGVKD. The DNA of the CDR3 is TGTGCCATCGCGACCCAGGGTCTCAGCACAGACACGCAGTATTTT. This sequence encodes CAIATQGLSTDTQYF.

In its sample, this clone was seen many times. This chain uses TRBV27 with TRBJ1-6; 7 nucleotides match TRBD1. CDR1 is MNHEY, CDR2 SMNVEV, per germline (reference sequence). Trimming took 2 bases from V and 9 from J; bases not matched to a gene: 1. This CDR3 spans 13 amino acids. The DNA for the CDR3 is TGTGCCAGCAGTTTAGGACAGGCTTCACCCCTCCACTTT. It specifies CASSLGQASPLHF.

This clone was picked up many times. The rearrangement uses TRBV5-4 and TRBJ2-3; D not resolved. This CDR3 contains 13 residues. CDR1 SGHNT and CDR2 YYREEE come from the germline V gene (reference sequence). V lost 4 bases and J 1 base, leaving 7 bases between the germline ends. The CDR3 sequence: CASSPQGTDTQYF. CDR3 in DNA: TGTGCCAGCAGCCCTCAGGGCACAGATACGCAGTATTTT.

This clone was found many times. The chain recombines TRBV10-2 with TRBJ1-2; D remains unclear. CDR3 length: 15 amino acids. V lost 8 bases, J lost 3 bases, and 19 bases lay in between. Germline CDR1 is WSHSY and CDR2 is SAAADI. CDR3 coding DNA: TGCGCCAGCCAGGAGGCGGGGTTCGGCGACTATGGCTACACCTTC. As protein: CASQEAGFGDYGYTF.

This clone was seen many times. At one of its ends the junction is not consistent with the germline gene, which may arise from a read error. The V and J genes are TRBV30 and TRBJ1-2; 10 bases map to TRBD1. Germline CDR1 and CDR2: GTSNPN and SVGIG (reference sequence). This CDR3 region has 16 residues. Here the CDR3 DNA reads TGTGTCTGGACCAAAGGGACAGGGGTTTCTAACTATGGCTACACCTTC. It yields the protein CVWTKGTGVSNYGYTF.

With respect to this clone: Sequence at one end of the junction differs from germline and may be a read error. The CDR3 DNA reads as TGTGCCAGCAGCGTAGTTTATGGGGGCATAATACGCGACAATGAGCAGTCCTTC. Amino acids: CASSVVYGGIIRDNEQSF. This chain uses TRBV9 with TRBJ2-1; D perhaps matches TRBD1 (6 bases). Looked up from germline, CDR1 is SGDLS and CDR2 is YYNGEE. The CDR3 has 18 amino acids.

This clone turned up a few times. At one end the junction does not follow the germline gene, possibly because of a read error. The rearrangement links TRBV6-2 or TRBV6-3 to TRBJ2-7; possible D gene TRBD2, 5 bases. CDR1 and CDR2 from the germline V gene are MNHEY and SVGEGT. This CDR3 spans 14 amino acids. The CDR3 protein is CASSSRAGRGGQYF. CDR3 nucleotide sequence: TGCGCCAGCAGTTCGAGGGCTGGGCGCGGAGGGCAGTACTTC.

This clone was seen ten or more times. This sequence joins TRBV10-3 and TRBJ1-1, with a weak D call TRBD1 (5 bases). The V and J ends lost 6 bases and 4 bases respectively, with 9 bases between them. CDR1 is ENHRY and CDR2 is SYGVKD in the germline V gene. This CDR3 has 12 amino acids. CDR3 DNA: TGTGCCATCAGGGAAGGGGCCACTGAAGCTTTCTTT. Its protein product is CAIREGATEAFF.

This clone was counted many times. This chain links TRBV10-1 with TRBJ2-7; D may be TRBD2 (7 bases). Trimming left V 0 bases short and J 0 bases short, with 9 bases between. CDR3 length: 15 amino acids. Germline-derived CDR1 and CDR2 are WNHNN and SYGVQD (reference sequence). The CDR3 nucleotides read TGCGCCAGCAGTGAGTCGGGGGGGCACTCCTACGAGCAGTACTTC. Protein sequence: CASSESGGHSYEQYF.

This clone was found many times. The chain has TRBV7-8 and TRBJ1-2, with no clear D. The CDR3 is 12 residues long. Germline V lookup: CDR1 SGHVS, CDR2 FQNEAQ. V gave up 5 bases and J gave up 8 bases, with 12 bases separating them. CDR3 sequence: CASSLPGEGYTF. In nucleotides, the CDR3 is TGTGCCAGCAGCCTGCCTGGTGAGGGCTACACCTTC. Complete variable domain (other parts from reference TRBV7-8 and TRBJ1-2): GAGVSQSPRYKVAKRGQDVALRCDPISGHVSLFWYQQALGQGPEFLTYFQNEAQLDKSGLPSDRFFAERPEGSVSTLKIQRTQQEDSAVYLCASSLPGEGYTFGSGTRLTVV.

In its sample, this clone was seen many times. The chain uses TRBV6-1 and TRBJ2-1, with TRBD2 identical over 9 bases. CDR3 size: 16 residues. The germline CDR1 and CDR2 sequences are MNHNS and SASEGT. V gave up 6 bases and J gave up 0 bases; unmatched junction bases: 6. The CDR3 DNA is TGTGCCAGCAGCAAAGGGCGGGAGGGCTCCTACAATGAGCAGTTCTTC. It translates to CASSKGREGSYNEQFF.

This clone was counted ten times or more. The V gene is TRBV11-2, the J gene TRBJ1-1, with TRBD1 matching over 8 bases. Losses at the gene ends were 3 bases for V and 0 bases for J; bases not matched to a gene: 9. This CDR3 comprises 17 residues. The V gene's germline CDR1 is SGHAT and CDR2 FQNNGV. CDR3 DNA: TGTGCCAGCAGCTTTCCGCACAGGGGGACTATGAACACTGAAGCTTTCTTT. Translated: CASSFPHRGTMNTEAFF. Together with reference TRBV11-2 and TRBJ1-1, the CDR3 gives the full variable domain: EAGVAQSPRYKIIEKRQSVAFWCNPISGHATLYWYQQILGQGPKLLIQFQNNGVVDDSQLPKDRFSAERLKGVDSTLKIQPAKLEDSAVYLCASSFPHRGTMNTEAFFGQGTRLTVV.